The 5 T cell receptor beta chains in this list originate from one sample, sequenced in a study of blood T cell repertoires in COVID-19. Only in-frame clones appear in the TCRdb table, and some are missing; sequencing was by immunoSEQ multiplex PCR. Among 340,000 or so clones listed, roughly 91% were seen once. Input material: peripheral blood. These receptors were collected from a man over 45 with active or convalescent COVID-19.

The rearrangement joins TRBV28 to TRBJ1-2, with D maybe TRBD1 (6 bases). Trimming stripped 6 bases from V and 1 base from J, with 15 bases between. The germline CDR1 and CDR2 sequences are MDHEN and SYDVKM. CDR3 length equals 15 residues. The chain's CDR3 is CASSLPQGVNYGYTF. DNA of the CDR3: TGTGCCAGCAGCCTACCACAGGGCGTTAACTATGGCTACACCTTC.

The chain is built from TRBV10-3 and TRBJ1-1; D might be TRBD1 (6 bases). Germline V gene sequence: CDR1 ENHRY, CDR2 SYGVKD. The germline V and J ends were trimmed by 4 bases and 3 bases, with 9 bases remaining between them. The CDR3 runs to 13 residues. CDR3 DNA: TGTGCCATCAGTGGTTCAGGGGACACTGAAGCTTTCTTT. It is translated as CAISGSGDTEAFF.

Written as DNA, the CDR3 is TGCGCCAGCAGCTTGGGTAGACAGATCCTTATAACGGCCGGGGAGCTGTTTTTT. It is translated as CASSLGRQILITAGELFF. The gene calls are TRBV5-1 and TRBJ2-2; D might be TRBD1 (5 bases). Trimming pared 0 bases from V and 6 bases from J, leaving 21 bases between. This CDR3 region has 18 residues. CDR1 SGHRS and CDR2 YFSETQ come from the germline V gene. The full variable domain, with the rest looked up from reference TRBV5-1 and TRBJ2-2, is KAGVTQTPRYLIKTRGQQVTLSCSPISGHRSVSWYQQTPGQGLQFLFEYFSETQRNKGNFPGRFSGRQFSNSRSEMNVSTLELGDSALYLCASSLGRQILITAGELFFGEGSRLTVL.

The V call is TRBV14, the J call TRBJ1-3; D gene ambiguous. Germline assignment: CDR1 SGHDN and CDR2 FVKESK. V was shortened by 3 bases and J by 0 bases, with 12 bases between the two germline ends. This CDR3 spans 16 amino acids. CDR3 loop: CASSQYQASSGNTIYF. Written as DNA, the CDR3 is TGTGCCAGCAGCCAGTATCAAGCGAGCTCTGGAAACACCATATATTTT.

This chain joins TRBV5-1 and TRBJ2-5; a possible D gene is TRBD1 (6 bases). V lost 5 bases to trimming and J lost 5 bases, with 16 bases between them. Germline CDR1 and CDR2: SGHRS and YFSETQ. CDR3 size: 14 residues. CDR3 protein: CASRPTGFGETQYF. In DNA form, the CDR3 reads TGCGCCAGCAGGCCTACAGGGTTTGGGGAGACCCAGTACTTC.